The clone carrying this TCR beta chain was counted at least ten times. The target antigen is unknown. The read stops 3 residues short of the end of the CDR3; the missing end is completed from the germline J gene. The sample belongs to a study of T cell clonality in common variable immunodeficiency. Method: immunoSEQ multiplex PCR; TCRdb's copy keeps in-frame clones and lacks some. Observed are some 64,000 clones, no singletons, with the top ten taking less than 2%. Germline-derived CDR1 and CDR2 are DFQATT and SNEGSKA (reference sequence). The length of the CDR3 is 13 residues. The trim removed 6 bases at V and 9 bases at J, leaving 3 bases unmatched. Overall study results and limits: Fewer deletions and N-nucleotide insertions were reportedly seen in common variable immunodeficiency TCR beta sequences.

The sequenced sample was peripheral blood mononuclear cells. The chain has TRBV20-1 and TRBJ2-1; 15 nucleotides align to TRBD2. The receptor was derived from a person between 18 and 75 years old in good health. CDR3 region: CSARTSGRVEQFF. Incomplete CDR3 DNA: TGCAGTGCCAGGACTAGCGGGAGGGTTGAG.